This T cell receptor (beta chain) was retrieved from a study of blood T cells in healthy people across ages. The V end lost 7 bases, the J end lost 2 bases, and 9 bases lay between the germline ends. The length of the CDR3 is 13 residues. The germline V gene encodes CDR1 MNHEY and CDR2 SVGEGT. The authors isolated at least 6 million PBMCs per sample. Through a sample-barcoded 5' primer and a J-beta primer mix, a second PCR was run for roughly 7 to 11 cycles. At least 2.5 million CDR3-containing paired-end reads were obtained per sample. TCRdb used MiXCR to reprocess the 5' RACE reads, holding one entry per CDR3 protein. This table has about 1.7 million distinct CDR3 sequences, 28% appearing once.

The chain employs TRBV6-2 or TRBV6-3 and TRBJ2-1, with D tentatively TRBD2 (5 bases). The clonotype originates from a woman under 40 in good health. The sample was blood. In DNA, the CDR3 is TGTGCCAGCAAATCCGGGGCCTACAATGAGCAGTTCTTC. This encodes CASKSGAYNEQFF.